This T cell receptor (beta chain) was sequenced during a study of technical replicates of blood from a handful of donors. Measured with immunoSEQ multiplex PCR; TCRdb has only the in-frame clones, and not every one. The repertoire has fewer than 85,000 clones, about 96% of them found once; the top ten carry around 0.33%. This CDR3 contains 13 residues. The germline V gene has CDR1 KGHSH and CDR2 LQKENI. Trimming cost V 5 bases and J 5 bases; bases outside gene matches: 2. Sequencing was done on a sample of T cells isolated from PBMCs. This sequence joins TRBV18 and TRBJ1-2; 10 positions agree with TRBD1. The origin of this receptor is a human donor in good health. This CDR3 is CASSGTGEYGYTF. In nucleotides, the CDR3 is TGTGCCAGCTCAGGGACAGGGGAGTATGGCTACACCTTC.